The clone carrying this TCR beta chain was recorded at least ten times. TCRdb re-analysed the RT-PCR reads in MiXCR, keeping a single row per CDR3 protein. The sample yields about 680,000 distinct CDR3 sequences, more than 13% seen once. Unmatched junction bases numbered 7, after V lost 6 bases and J lost 0 bases. Looked up from germline, CDR1 is MNHEY and CDR2 is SMNVEV (reference sequence). This CDR3 region has 16 residues. This TCR came from a female donor in good health, serving as a healthy control. The specimen sequenced was memory CD4+ T cells from blood. The chain combines TRBV27 with TRBJ1-5, with 8 nucleotides matching TRBD1. In nucleotides, the CDR3 is TGTGCCAGCAGCTCTGGACAGGGTGCTAGCAATCAGCCCCAGCATTTT. It translates to CASSSGQGASNQPQHF.